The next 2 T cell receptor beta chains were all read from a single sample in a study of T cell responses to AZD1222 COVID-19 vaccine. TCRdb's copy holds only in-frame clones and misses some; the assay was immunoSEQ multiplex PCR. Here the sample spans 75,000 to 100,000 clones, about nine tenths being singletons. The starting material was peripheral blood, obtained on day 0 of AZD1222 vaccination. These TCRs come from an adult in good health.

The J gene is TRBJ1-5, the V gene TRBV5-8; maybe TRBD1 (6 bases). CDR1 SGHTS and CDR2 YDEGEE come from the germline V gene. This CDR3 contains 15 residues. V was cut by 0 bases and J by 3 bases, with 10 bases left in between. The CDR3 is CASSLGQVSNQPQHF. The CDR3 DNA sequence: TGTGCCAGCAGCTTGGGACAGGTTTCCAATCAGCCCCAGCATTTT. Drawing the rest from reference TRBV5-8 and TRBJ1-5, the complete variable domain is EAGVTQSPTHLIKTRGQQATLRCSPISGHTSVYWYQQALGLGLQFLLWYDEGEERNRGNFPPRFSGRQFPNYSSELNVNALELEDSALYLCASSLGQVSNQPQHFGDGTRLSIL.

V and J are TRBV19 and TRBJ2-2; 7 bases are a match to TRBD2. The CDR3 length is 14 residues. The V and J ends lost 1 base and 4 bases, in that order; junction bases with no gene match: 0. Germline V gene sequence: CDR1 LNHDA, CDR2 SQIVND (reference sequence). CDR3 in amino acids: CASSIAGGTGELFF. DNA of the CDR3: TGTGCCAGTAGTATAGCGGGGGGCACCGGGGAGCTGTTTTTT.